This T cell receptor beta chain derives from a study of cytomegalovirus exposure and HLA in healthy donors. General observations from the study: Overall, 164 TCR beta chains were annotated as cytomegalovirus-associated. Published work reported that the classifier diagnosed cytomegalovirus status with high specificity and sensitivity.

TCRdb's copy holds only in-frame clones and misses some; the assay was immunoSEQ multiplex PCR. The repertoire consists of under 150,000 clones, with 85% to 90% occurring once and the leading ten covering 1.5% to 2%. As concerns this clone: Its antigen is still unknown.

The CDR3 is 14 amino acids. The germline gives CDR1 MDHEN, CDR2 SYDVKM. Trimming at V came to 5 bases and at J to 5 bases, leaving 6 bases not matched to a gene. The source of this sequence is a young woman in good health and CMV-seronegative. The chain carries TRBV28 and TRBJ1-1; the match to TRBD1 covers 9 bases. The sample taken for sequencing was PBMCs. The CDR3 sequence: CASSDDRGGTEAFF. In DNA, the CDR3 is TGTGCCAGCAGTGATGACAGGGGGGGTACTGAAGCTTTCTTT.